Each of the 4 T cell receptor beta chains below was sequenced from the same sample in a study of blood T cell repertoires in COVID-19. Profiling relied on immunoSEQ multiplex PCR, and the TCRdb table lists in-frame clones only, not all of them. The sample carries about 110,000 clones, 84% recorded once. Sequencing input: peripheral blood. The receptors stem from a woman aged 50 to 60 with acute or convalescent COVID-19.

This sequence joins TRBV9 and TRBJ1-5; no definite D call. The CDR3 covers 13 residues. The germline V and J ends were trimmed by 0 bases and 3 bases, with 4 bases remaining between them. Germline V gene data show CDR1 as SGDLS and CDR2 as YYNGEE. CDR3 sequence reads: CASSVEPNQPQHF. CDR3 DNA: TGTGCCAGCAGCGTAGAGCCCAATCAGCCCCAGCATTTT.

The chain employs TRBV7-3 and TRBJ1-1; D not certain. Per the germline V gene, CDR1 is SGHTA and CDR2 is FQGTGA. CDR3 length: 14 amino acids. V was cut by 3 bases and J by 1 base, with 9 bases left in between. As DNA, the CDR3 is TGTGCCAGCAGCTTTGCGGGTCCGAACACTGAAGCTTTCTTT. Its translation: CASSFAGPNTEAFF.

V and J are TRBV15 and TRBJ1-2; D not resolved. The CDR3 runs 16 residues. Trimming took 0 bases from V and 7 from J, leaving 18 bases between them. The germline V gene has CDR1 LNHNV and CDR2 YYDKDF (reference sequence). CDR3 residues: CATSRDRGSSGSGYTF. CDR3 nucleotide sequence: TGTGCCACCAGCAGAGATAGAGGGAGCTCGGGCAGTGGCTACACCTTC.

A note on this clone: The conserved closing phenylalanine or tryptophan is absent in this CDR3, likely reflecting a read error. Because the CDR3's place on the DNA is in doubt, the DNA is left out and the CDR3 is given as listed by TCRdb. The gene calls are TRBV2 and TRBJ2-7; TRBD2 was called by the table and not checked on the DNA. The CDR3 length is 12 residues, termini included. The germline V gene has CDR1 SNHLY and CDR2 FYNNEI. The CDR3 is CASSDPSLGTWL.